This TCR beta chain was found in a study of T cell responses to AZD1222 COVID-19 vaccine (dated by TCRdb to the early 2020s). In the study overall: TCR sequencing was performed for about 240 trial participants, of whom approximately 200 were given two doses of AZD1222 and about 25 were given two doses of MenACWY control vaccine. Enrollment into the trials was organized by age into subgroups of 18-55, 56-69 and 70-plus years, and those subgroups contained about 150, 27 and 61 TCR-sequenced participants, respectively.

At the junction V is shortened by 10 bases and J by 0 bases; bases outside the gene matches: 5. The CDR3 contains 14 residues, cysteine and phenylalanine counted. CDR3 DNA is the only sequence kept; it has 42 bases, read in frame from the first base. Taken from the germline V gene, the CDR1 and CDR2 loops are ENHRY and SYGVKD. The CDR3 regions of human TCRbeta chains were analyzed by immunosequencing. In the original analysis: TCRs in the repertoires were compared against a reference library of SARS-CoV-2-specific TCRs that had been generated with the MIRA antigen-specificity platform. Breadth was defined as the fraction of unique TCRs that were SARS-CoV-2-associated. Depth was defined as the fraction of total T cells that were SARS-CoV-2-associated. Using the MIRA data, each spike-specific TCR was assigned both to the spike region to which the TCR was reactive and to a CD4 or CD8 class. Log10-transformed breadth and depth values were compared by one-way ANOVA with Sidak's multiple comparisons tests. Sourced from immuneACCESS, this table was stored by TCRdb with only in-frame sequences that have V and J called. A share of the clones is absent; for the studies checked, an unresolved V gene accounts for under half, and the remainder has no known explanation. That table supplies the V and J calls and clone size; D and trimming were determined from the DNA. A total of tens of thousands of clones appear in this sample, approximately 89% of them only once. The top ten hold 9% to 9.5% of the sample.

Taken with the paper, the label for time point translates to: about 28 days (+/-7) after the second vaccine dose. AZD1222 recipients whose second dose came at about 4 weeks and those whose second dose came at about 12 weeks were combined into one group, since spike-specific TCR depth and breadth did not differ between the two schedules. Vaccinee samples were obtained from the UK trials COV001 and COV002, which included a single-blind randomized controlled phase 2/3 trial of AZD1222 (ChAdOx1 nCoV-19) in healthy adults. Trial participant PBMC samples were collected at day 0 and day 28 after the second dose for TCRbeta chain sequencing. This clone was seen just once. The specificity of this receptor is unknown. Base qualities are missing; no much larger clone stands one base away. General conclusions and limits of the study: After two AZD1222 doses, both the breadth and the depth of spike-specific TCRs were significantly higher than at day 0 and than in MenACWY recipients. Nearly half of unique spike-specific TCRs reportedly recognized epitopes outside regions mutated in the B.1.351 and B.1.1.7 variants. CD4 TCRs associated with the vaccine covered the entire spike protein, and the dominant responses were in regions 160-218 and 743-854. The 56-69-year group was small, and its depth increase did not reach significance, likely because of low power. Participants were mostly white British and included more females than males, and it was suggested by the authors that clonal diversity may have been underestimated. Because no day 14 peak-response samples were available, the repertoires could be characterized only after the peak T cell response. Only six AZD1222 recipients were SARS-CoV-2 seropositive at baseline, limiting conclusions about previously exposed vaccinees.

The sample consisted of peripheral blood, taken 28 days after the second AZD1222 dose. Recombination joined TRBV10-3 with TRBJ1-1; TRBD1 aligns with 10 central bases. The receptor was derived from an adult who received the AZD1222 COVID-19 vaccine. The DNA sequence is given as TGTGCCACCGGGACAGGGGCCCTGAACACTGAAGCTTTCTTT. Its translation is CATGTGALNTEAFF.